This is a list of T cell receptor beta chains from one sample in a study of OX40 agonist ivuxolimab in advanced cancers. Method: immunoSEQ multiplex PCR; TCRdb's copy keeps in-frame clones and lacks some. Found here are 20,000 to 25,000 clones, approximately 70% of them singletons; the top ten hold 20% to 25%. The sample consisted of CD4+ or CD8+ T cells sorted from blood, taken in a trial of the OX40 agonist ivuxolimab. These receptors all stem from an adult with an advanced solid tumor such as melanoma, head and neck, liver or kidney cancer. The CDR3 runs from the conserved cysteine through the conserved F or W. Each record gives: J gene, CDR3 length, D gene, clone size, V gene, CDR3 DNA, CDR3 protein. D genes are given only for firm matches. Not all rows give a size; the values are once, few, many and, for expanded clones, a class.

j_call: TRBJ2-1; cdr3_length: 16; d_call: NA; clone_size: NA; v_call: TRBV11-3; cdr3_nt: TGTGCCAGCAGCCGGTACTATTCCCTCTCCTACAATGAGCAGTTCTTC; cdr3_aa: CASSRYYSLSYNEQFF
j_call: TRBJ1-4; cdr3_length: 16; d_call: NA; clone_size: NA; v_call: TRBV4-1; cdr3_nt: TGCGCCAGCAGCCATAGAGACCGCTCAACTAATGAAAAACTGTTTTTT; cdr3_aa: CASSHRDRSTNEKLFF
j_call: TRBJ1-1; cdr3_length: 14; d_call: TRBD1; clone_size: NA; v_call: TRBV28; cdr3_nt: TGTGCCAGCAGTTTGACAGGGGTGAACACTGAAGCTTTCTTT; cdr3_aa: CASSLTGVNTEAFF
j_call: TRBJ2-2; cdr3_length: 16; d_call: NA; clone_size: NA; v_call: TRBV19; cdr3_nt: TGTGCCAGTAGTGGCCGTGATCGTCGTGGCACCGGGGAGCTGTTTTTT; cdr3_aa: CASSGRDRRGTGELFF
j_call: TRBJ2-2; cdr3_length: 17; d_call: TRBD1; clone_size: NA; v_call: TRBV7-6; cdr3_nt: TGTGCCAGCAGCTTTAGGGGGCTCACCTCGAACACCGGGGAGCTGTTTTTT; cdr3_aa: CASSFRGLTSNTGELFF
j_call: TRBJ2-5; cdr3_length: 14; d_call: NA; clone_size: NA; v_call: TRBV5-4; cdr3_nt: TGTGCCAGCACCCCCCTGGGGGGCCAAGAGACCCAGTACTTC; cdr3_aa: CASTPLGGQETQYF
j_call: TRBJ2-7; cdr3_length: 15; d_call: NA; clone_size: medium-sized; v_call: TRBV11-2; cdr3_nt: TGTGCCAGCAGCTTAATGGACAGTAAATACTACGAGCAGTACTTC; cdr3_aa: CASSLMDSKYYEQYF
j_call: TRBJ2-7; cdr3_length: 15; d_call: TRBD1; clone_size: few; v_call: TRBV6-5; cdr3_nt: TGTGCCAGCAACAGTCCGGGACAGGGAGCCTACGAGCAGTACTTC; cdr3_aa: CASNSPGQGAYEQYF
j_call: TRBJ1-2; cdr3_length: 16; d_call: TRBD1; clone_size: NA; v_call: TRBV7-9; cdr3_nt: TGTGCCAGCAGCAGTCTACCGGGACAGGGGAACTATGGCTACACCTTC; cdr3_aa: CASSSLPGQGNYGYTF
j_call: TRBJ1-5; cdr3_length: 15; d_call: NA; clone_size: NA; v_call: TRBV4-3; cdr3_nt: TGCGCCAGCAGCCAATACAGGGCTCGAAATCAGCCCCAGCATTTT; cdr3_aa: CASSQYRARNQPQHF
j_call: TRBJ2-5; cdr3_length: 15; d_call: TRBD1; clone_size: many; v_call: TRBV7-9; cdr3_nt: TGTGCCAGCACCTCTCGAGGGACAGCCCAAGAGACCCAGTACTTC; cdr3_aa: CASTSRGTAQETQYF
j_call: TRBJ1-1; cdr3_length: 15; d_call: NA; clone_size: NA; v_call: TRBV4-1; cdr3_nt: TGCGCCAGCAGCCAAGGGGGGGGTTGGGACACTGAAGCTTTCTTT; cdr3_aa: CASSQGGGWDTEAFF
j_call: TRBJ1-2; cdr3_length: 14; d_call: TRBD1; clone_size: NA; v_call: TRBV7-9; cdr3_nt: TGTGCCAGCAGCCCCGGGACAGGGGGCAATGGCTACACCTTC; cdr3_aa: CASSPGTGGNGYTF
j_call: TRBJ2-1; cdr3_length: 14; d_call: NA; clone_size: NA; v_call: TRBV27; cdr3_nt: TGTGCCAGCAGCCCACAGGGTTCGGGAAATGAGCAGTTCTTC; cdr3_aa: CASSPQGSGNEQFF
j_call: TRBJ2-6; cdr3_length: 14; d_call: NA; clone_size: NA; v_call: TRBV5-6; cdr3_nt: TGTGCCAGCACCGAAAATCCGGGGGCCAACGTCCTGACTTTC; cdr3_aa: CASTENPGANVLTF
j_call: TRBJ1-6; cdr3_length: 13; d_call: NA; clone_size: medium-sized; v_call: TRBV30; cdr3_nt: TGTGCCTGGAGAGGGGGGACCAATTCACCCCTCCACTTT; cdr3_aa: CAWRGGTNSPLHF
j_call: TRBJ2-7; cdr3_length: 13; d_call: NA; clone_size: NA; v_call: TRBV7-9; cdr3_nt: TGTGCCAGCAGCTCGGCCTCCAGCTACGAGCAGTACTTC; cdr3_aa: CASSSASSYEQYF
j_call: TRBJ2-7; cdr3_length: 14; d_call: NA; clone_size: NA; v_call: TRBV25-1; cdr3_nt: TGTGCCAGCAGTGACACAGGGAGCTCCTACGAGCAGTACTTC; cdr3_aa: CASSDTGSSYEQYF
j_call: TRBJ2-1; cdr3_length: 13; d_call: NA; clone_size: NA; v_call: TRBV27; cdr3_nt: TGTGCCAGCAGTTTTGGCAAATACAATGAGCAGTTCTTC; cdr3_aa: CASSFGKYNEQFF
j_call: TRBJ2-1; cdr3_length: 18; d_call: TRBD2; clone_size: few; v_call: TRBV27; cdr3_nt: TGTGCCAGCACCCCCTCGGGACTAGCGGGAGCTCCCTACAATGAGCAGTTCTTC; cdr3_aa: CASTPSGLAGAPYNEQFF
j_call: TRBJ1-6; cdr3_length: 13; d_call: NA; clone_size: NA; v_call: TRBV6-1; cdr3_nt: TGTGCCAGCAGCTACAGCTATAATTCACCCCTCCACTTT; cdr3_aa: CASSYSYNSPLHF
j_call: TRBJ2-2; cdr3_length: 16; d_call: NA; clone_size: NA; v_call: TRBV27; cdr3_nt: TGTGCCAGCAGTTTAACGGGTTCCCTGCACACCGGGGAGCTGTTTTTT; cdr3_aa: CASSLTGSLHTGELFF
j_call: TRBJ1-4; cdr3_length: 18; d_call: NA; clone_size: NA; v_call: TRBV9; cdr3_nt: TGTGCCAGCAGCGTATCAGGTCACGGGTTGGGGGCAGATGAAAAACTGTTTTTT; cdr3_aa: CASSVSGHGLGADEKLFF
j_call: TRBJ2-7; cdr3_length: 16; d_call: TRBD2; clone_size: NA; v_call: TRBV9; cdr3_nt: TGTGCCAGCAGCCAGTTTGGAAGCGGGGGGGTCGACGAGCAGTACTTC; cdr3_aa: CASSQFGSGGVDEQYF
j_call: TRBJ2-3; cdr3_length: 13; d_call: NA; clone_size: few; v_call: TRBV28; cdr3_nt: TGTGCCAGCAGTTTACTGCGCACAGATACGCAGTATTTT; cdr3_aa: CASSLLRTDTQYF
j_call: TRBJ1-2; cdr3_length: 11; d_call: NA; clone_size: NA; v_call: TRBV5-4; cdr3_nt: TGTGCCAGCAGCTTAGGGGGGTACTACACCTTC; cdr3_aa: CASSLGGYYTF
j_call: TRBJ2-2; cdr3_length: 13; d_call: NA; clone_size: NA; v_call: TRBV4-1; cdr3_nt: TGCGCCAGCAGCCTGAGAGGCGCCGGGGAGCTGTTTTTT; cdr3_aa: CASSLRGAGELFF
j_call: TRBJ2-3; cdr3_length: 15; d_call: NA; clone_size: NA; v_call: TRBV15; cdr3_nt: TGTGCCACCAGGGAATTCGCGGGTAGCACAGATACGCAGTATTTT; cdr3_aa: CATREFAGSTDTQYF
j_call: TRBJ2-7; cdr3_length: 12; d_call: NA; clone_size: NA; v_call: TRBV6-1; cdr3_nt: TGTGCCAGCACACCTAGCCCGAGGGAGCAGTACTTC; cdr3_aa: CASTPSPREQYF
j_call: TRBJ2-7; cdr3_length: 11; d_call: NA; clone_size: NA; v_call: TRBV5-8; cdr3_nt: TGTGCCAGCAGCTTGGGAAACGAGCAGTACTTC; cdr3_aa: CASSLGNEQYF
j_call: TRBJ2-3; cdr3_length: 16; d_call: TRBD1; clone_size: NA; v_call: TRBV28; cdr3_nt: TGTGCCACTACTGACTTAGGGGGCCTAAGCACAGATACGCAGTATTTT; cdr3_aa: CATTDLGGLSTDTQYF
j_call: TRBJ2-7; cdr3_length: 14; d_call: NA; clone_size: NA; v_call: TRBV10-3; cdr3_nt: TGTGCCATCAGTGAGATTAAAGGTTCCTACGAGCAGTACTTC; cdr3_aa: CAISEIKGSYEQYF
j_call: TRBJ2-7; cdr3_length: 12; d_call: NA; clone_size: NA; v_call: TRBV28; cdr3_nt: TGTGCCAGCAGTTTAGGGACTTACGAGCAGTACTTC; cdr3_aa: CASSLGTYEQYF
j_call: TRBJ1-2; cdr3_length: 13; d_call: TRBD1; clone_size: NA; v_call: TRBV7-9; cdr3_nt: TGTGCCAGCAGCCACGCGACAGGGTATGGCTACACCTTC; cdr3_aa: CASSHATGYGYTF